The 5 T cell receptor beta chains given below trace back to one sample, sequenced in a study of OX40 agonist ivuxolimab in advanced cancers. Generated by immunoSEQ multiplex PCR, the TCRdb table keeps only in-frame clones and is missing some. The sample records about 91,000 clones, about 89% being singletons. This specimen consisted of CD4+ or CD8+ T cells sorted from blood, obtained in a trial of the OX40 agonist ivuxolimab. The source is an adult with an advanced solid tumor such as melanoma, head and neck, liver or kidney cancer.

This chain uses TRBV5-1 with TRBJ1-2; D is ambiguous. The germline V gene encodes CDR1 SGHRS and CDR2 YFSETQ. This CDR3 is built from 13 residues. Between the trimmed V and J ends, which lost 0 bases and 8 bases, there was a span of 11 bases. In DNA form, the CDR3 reads TGCGCCAGCAGCTTGGATGGGGTTTGGGGCTACACCTTC. Translation gives CASSLDGVWGYTF.

The rearrangement uses TRBV18 and TRBJ2-1; 11 bases are a match to TRBD2. Germline CDR1 reads KGHSH; CDR2 reads LQKENI. CDR3 length: 16 amino acids. Losses at the gene ends were 4 bases for V and 6 bases for J; bases not matched to a gene: 8. The CDR3 nucleotides read TGTGCCAGCTCACTGAGTCGGACTAGCGGGTCCAATGAGCAGTTCTTC. This sequence encodes CASSLSRTSGSNEQFF.

CDR3 DNA: TGTGCCAGCTCACCACTACTAGCGGGGATCTCCTACGAGCAGTACTTC. It codes for CASSPLLAGISYEQYF. The V gene is TRBV18, the J gene TRBJ2-7; 10 bases line up with TRBD2. Germline CDR1 is KGHSH and CDR2 is LQKENI. The CDR3 sequence is 16 residues long. After removal of 1 base from V and 0 bases from J, the junction contained 3 bases not matched to a gene.

CDR3 residues: CASSLGPGGSYNEQFF. In DNA, the CDR3 is TGTGCCAGCAGCCTGGGCCCGGGGGGGTCCTACAATGAGCAGTTCTTC. The chain joins TRBV27 to TRBJ2-1, with 8 nucleotides matching TRBD2. V dropped 6 bases and J dropped 1; count of bases not matched to a gene: 8. The CDR3 is 16 amino acids. Germline V gene data show CDR1 as MNHEY and CDR2 as SMNVEV (reference sequence).

As to this clone: The sample contains more than one DNA sequence encoding this CDR3. The chain employs TRBV7-8 and TRBJ1-2; TRBD1 matches 9 bases. V shed 1 base, J shed 8 bases, and the junction held 2 bases outside the gene matches. In germline, CDR1 is SGHVS, CDR2 FQNEAQ. The length of the CDR3 is 13 residues. CDR3: CASSLGQGGGYTF. The CDR3 DNA is TGTGCCAGCAGCTTAGGACAGGGGGGGGGCTACACCTTC.